These 11 T cell receptor beta chains came from one sample sequenced in a study of OX40 agonist ivuxolimab in advanced cancers. TCRdb keeps only in-frame clones here, not all; method: immunoSEQ multiplex PCR. Of 50,000 to 70,000 clones listed, approximately 90% were seen once; the top ten hold 0.44%. Sequencing used CD4+ or CD8+ T cells sorted from blood, obtained in a trial of the OX40 agonist ivuxolimab. All receptors come from an adult with an advanced solid tumor such as melanoma, head and neck, liver or kidney cancer.

This clone was recorded once. The CDR3 reads CASSGGERTSGEQQFF. In DNA form, the CDR3 reads TGCGCCAGCAGTGGGGGGGAAAGGACTAGCGGGGAGCAGCAGTTCTTC. The V and J genes are TRBV10-2 and TRBJ2-1; 12 bases line up with TRBD2. CDR1 is WSHSY and CDR2 is SAAADI in the germline V gene. The CDR3 consists of 16 residues. V trimming: 4 bases; J trimming: 11 bases; junction bases outside the gene matches: 12.

The V call is TRBV18, the J call TRBJ2-3; 9 nucleotides line up with TRBD2. This CDR3 is 18 amino acids long. Germline V gene sequence: CDR1 KGHSH, CDR2 LQKENI. V was clipped by 1 base and J by 4 bases; unmatched bases: 12. The DNA for the CDR3 is TGTGCCAGCTCACCACACCCCCCTCAGGCGGGAGGGCCAGATACGCAGTATTTT. Translated, it gives CASSPHPPQAGGPDTQYF.

The table lists this clone with a count of one. The chain employs TRBV5-1 and TRBJ2-3; 7 bases are a match to TRBD2. This CDR3 has 16 amino acids. From germline, CDR1 is SGHRS and CDR2 YFSETQ. Trimming at V came to 0 bases and at J to 4 bases, leaving 8 bases not matched to a gene. The CDR3 here is CASSLGFAGEADTQYF. CDR3 bases: TGCGCCAGCAGCTTGGGCTTTGCGGGAGAGGCAGATACGCAGTATTTT.

J is TRBJ1-4 and V is TRBV7-9; maybe TRBD1 (6 bases). V was pared by 1 base and J by 8 bases, with 17 bases between. Germline CDR1 and CDR2: SEHNR and FQNEAQ (reference sequence). The CDR3 loop spans 16 amino acids. The CDR3 DNA sequence: TGTGCCAGCAGCTTAGTCGTCGGGGGCGTAGGGGAAAAACTGTTTTTT. Translating it yields CASSLVVGGVGEKLFF.

The chain is built from TRBV6-1 and TRBJ1-5; 7 bases line up with TRBD1. The CDR3 has 14 residues. V shed 5 bases, J shed 7 bases, and the junction held 8 bases outside the gene matches. The V gene's germline CDR1 is MNHNS and CDR2 SASEGT. The CDR3 spells CASSIGDSGQPQHF. The CDR3, as DNA: TGTGCCAGCAGTATAGGGGACAGCGGCCAGCCCCAGCATTTT.

The chain uses TRBV6-1 and TRBJ2-5; 9 bases align to TRBD1. CDR1 and CDR2 from the germline V gene are MNHNS and SASEGT. The junction had 5 bases not matched to a gene; V was cut back by 3 bases and J by 6 bases. There are 14 residues in the CDR3. The CDR3 coding sequence is TGTGCCAGCAGTGAGACCGACAGGGGGAAGACCCAGTACTTC. It specifies CASSETDRGKTQYF.

The V call is TRBV2, the J call TRBJ2-7; D is unresolved. The germline V gene encodes CDR1 SNHLY and CDR2 FYNNEI. The CDR3 is 13 amino acids. V lost 4 bases to trimming and J lost 4 bases, with 11 bases between them. CDR3 in amino acids: CASSGPTPYEQYF. CDR3 sequence (DNA): TGTGCCAGCAGTGGGCCTACCCCGTACGAGCAGTACTTC.

A single count supports this clone. The CDR3 loop reads CASSLDRGRVYGYTF. Written as DNA, the CDR3 is TGTGCCAGCAGCTTAGACAGGGGGCGGGTCTATGGCTACACCTTC. The chain couples TRBV7-9 to TRBJ1-2, with 9 bases that match TRBD1. V shed 1 base, J shed 4 bases, and the junction held 4 bases outside the gene matches. Germline V gene data show CDR1 as SEHNR and CDR2 as FQNEAQ (reference sequence). The CDR3 is 15 residues long.

The rearrangement joins TRBV9 to TRBJ2-3, with TRBD2 matching 10 bases. Unmatched junction bases numbered 4, after V lost 4 bases and J lost 2 bases. The CDR3 spans 15 residues. CDR1 is SGDLS and CDR2 is YYNGEE in the germline V gene. CDR3 residues: CASSPLAGVTDTQYF. CDR3 in DNA: TGTGCCAGCAGCCCTCTAGCGGGGGTCACAGATACGCAGTATTTT. The full variable domain, completed using reference TRBV9 and TRBJ2-3, is DSGVTQTPKHLITATGQRVTLRCSPRSGDLSVYWYQQSLDQGLQFLIQYYNGEERAKGNILERFSAQQFPDLHSELNLSSLELGDSALYFCASSPLAGVTDTQYFGPGTRLTVL.

The genes are TRBV28 and TRBJ2-4; 7 bases fit TRBD1. There are 14 residues in the CDR3. V lost 6 bases and J lost 8; bases outside the gene matches: 10. The germline V gene encodes CDR1 MDHEN and CDR2 SYDVKM. For the CDR3, the DNA is TGTGCCAGCAGCATCCCCGGACAGGCCGACATTCAGTACTTC. Translated, it gives CASSIPGQADIQYF.

The genes are TRBV19 and TRBJ1-1, with D hard to call. The CDR3 is 14 residues long. The V and J ends lost 5 bases and 1 base respectively, with 11 bases between them. From germline, CDR1 is LNHDA and CDR2 SQIVND (reference sequence). In DNA form, the CDR3 reads TGTGCCAGTAGTGTGGGCCTAAGGAACACTGAAGCTTTCTTT. It translates to CASSVGLRNTEAFF.